One sample yielded the 30 T cell receptor beta chains listed below, sequenced in a study of cytotoxic CD8 clonotypes in ibrutinib-treated CLL. Produced via immunoSEQ multiplex PCR; TCRdb's table is partial and in-frame only. The data contain some 150,000 clones, roughly 76% of them singletons. The sequencing used PBMCs, collected after 24 months of ibrutinib treatment. Receptors were obtained from a human donor with chronic lymphocytic leukemia.

Here the CDR3 reads CASRTASENGYTF. CDR3 coding DNA: TGTGCCAGCAGGACAGCATCCGAGAATGGCTACACCTTC. V usage is TRBV7-8 and J usage is TRBJ1-2, with D perhaps TRBD1 (5 bases). Germline CDR1 is SGHVS and CDR2 is FQNEAQ. The V end was cut by 6 bases, the J end by 6 bases, with 14 bases between. CDR3 length: 13 residues.

This chain uses TRBV2 with TRBJ1-2, with 8 bases identical to TRBD1. Germline CDR1 SNHLY, CDR2 FYNNEI. This CDR3 is built from 14 residues. Trimming cost V 9 bases and J 6 bases; bases outside gene matches: 12. The CDR3 bases are TGTGCCAGGGAGGACAGGGCCCCGCGGGATGGCTACACCTTC. Its protein product is CAREDRAPRDGYTF.

The chain combines TRBV5-1 with TRBJ1-1, with a tentative D call TRBD1 (5 bases). CDR3 size: 15 residues. Germline V gene lookup returns CDR1 SGHRS and CDR2 YFSETQ. V was shortened by 4 bases and J by 3 bases, with 16 bases between the two germline ends. In DNA, the CDR3 is TGCGCCAGCAGCCCGAACAGGATGGGGGACACTGAAGCTTTCTTT. As protein: CASSPNRMGDTEAFF.

This chain joins TRBV27 and TRBJ1-2, with TRBD1 as a possible D gene (6 bases). The V end lost 3 bases, the J end lost 2 bases, and 7 bases lay between the germline ends. Per the germline V gene, CDR1 is MNHEY and CDR2 is SMNVEV (reference sequence). This CDR3 has 13 residues. CDR3 sequence: CASSFQGNYGYTF. The CDR3 DNA reads TGTGCCAGCAGTTTTCAGGGGAACTATGGCTACACCTTC.

This sequence joins TRBV6-5 and TRBJ2-1; D not resolved. The length of the CDR3 is 11 residues. The V and J ends lost 6 bases and 14 bases respectively, with 14 bases between them. Per germline, CDR1 MNHEY and CDR2 SVGAGI. In nucleotides, the CDR3 is TGTGCCAGCAGGCTAGAAAATAGGGAGTTCTTC. Amino acid sequence: CASRLENREFF.

This sequence joins TRBV6-5 and TRBJ2-7, with D unresolved. This CDR3 is 14 amino acids long. CDR1 and CDR2 from the germline V gene are MNHEY and SVGAGI. The V gene lost 0 bases and the J gene lost 2 bases, with 8 bases spanning the gap. The CDR3 nucleotides are TGTGCCAGCAGTTACTCGAGGCCAGCCTACGAGCAGTACTTC. It codes for CASSYSRPAYEQYF.

The chain has TRBV29-1 and TRBJ2-7; possibly TRBD1 for D (5 bases). V lost 4 bases, J lost 5 bases, and 9 bases lay in between. The CDR3 spans 11 residues. Per germline, CDR1 SQVTM and CDR2 ANQGSEA. In nucleotides, the CDR3 is TGCAGCGTTGGGCAGGGTGACGAGCAGTACTTC. Protein: CSVGQGDEQYF.

This chain joins TRBV19 and TRBJ2-4, with TRBD2 matching over 7 bases. V was pared by 3 bases and J by 0 bases, with 5 bases of the junction left unmatched. Germline lookup yields CDR1 LNHDA and CDR2 SQIVND (reference sequence). This CDR3 is built from 16 residues. DNA for the CDR3: TGTGCCAGTAGTATTGGGCGGGGGATAGCCAAAAACATTCAGTACTTC. It codes for CASSIGRGIAKNIQYF.

The CDR3 reads CAISPSGGSDYGYTF. The CDR3 DNA reads TGTGCCATCAGCCCCTCGGGGGGGTCCGACTATGGCTACACCTTC. This chain uses TRBV10-3 with TRBJ1-2, with D possibly TRBD1 on 5 matching bases. Germline V gene lookup returns CDR1 ENHRY and CDR2 SYGVKD. This CDR3 region has 15 residues. V lost 6 bases and J 3 bases, leaving 17 bases between the germline ends.

The CDR3 here is CASSYGVGQPQHF. CDR3 DNA: TGTGCCAGCAGTTACGGGGTAGGACAGCCCCAGCATTTT. V usage is TRBV28 and J usage is TRBJ1-5, with D hard to call. V was pared by 4 bases and J by 7 bases, with 11 bases between. From germline, CDR1 is MDHEN and CDR2 SYDVKM. The CDR3 covers 13 residues. Full variable domain (remainder filled in from reference TRBV28 and TRBJ1-5): DVKVTQSSRYLVKRTGEKVFLECVQDMDHENMFWYRQDPGLGLRLIYFSYDVKMKEKGDIPEGYSVSREKKERFSLILESASTNQTSMYLCASSYGVGQPQHFGDGTRLSIL.

This clone showed up just once. V gene TRBV27 combines with J gene TRBJ2-4; no clear D gene. V was cut by 8 bases and J by 6 bases, with 5 bases left in between. The CDR3 has 10 residues. From germline, CDR1 is MNHEY and CDR2 SMNVEV (reference sequence). The CDR3 DNA is TGTGCCAGCCTCCGAAACATTCAGTACTTC. Protein sequence: CASLRNIQYF.

The chain has TRBV11-3 and TRBJ2-2; 13 bases align to TRBD2. V lost 2 bases and J lost 5; bases outside the gene matches: 8. CDR3 length: 18 residues. The V gene's germline CDR1 is SGHNT and CDR2 YENEEA. Here the CDR3 reads CASSLTYGTSGMTGELFF. The CDR3 nucleotides read TGTGCCAGCAGCTTAACCTATGGGACTAGCGGGATGACCGGGGAGCTGTTTTTT.

The rearrangement uses TRBV5-1 and TRBJ1-4, with unresolved D. Per the germline V gene, CDR1 is SGHRS and CDR2 is YFSETQ. V was cut by 0 bases and J by 5 bases, with 11 bases left in between. The CDR3 consists of 15 residues. For the CDR3, the DNA is TGCGCCAGCAGCTTGGGAACCTCGCCGAATGAAAAACTGTTTTTT. It translates to CASSLGTSPNEKLFF.

V usage is TRBV5-1 and J usage is TRBJ1-2; TRBD1 matches 10 bases. V trimming: 5 bases; J trimming: 4 bases; junction bases outside the gene matches: 8. Germline values: CDR1 SGHRS, CDR2 YFSETQ. The CDR3 runs to 15 residues. Here the CDR3 DNA reads TGCGCCAGCAGGACCGGACAGGGGGGAAGCTATGGCTACACCTTC. The encoded protein is CASRTGQGGSYGYTF.

The chain combines TRBV9 with TRBJ1-1; 7 positions match TRBD1. CDR1 SGDLS and CDR2 YYNGEE come from the germline V gene. This CDR3 region has 14 residues. The V and J ends lost 4 bases and 4 bases, in that order; junction bases with no gene match: 7. The DNA for the CDR3 is TGTGCCAGCAGCCCTCCCCAGGGGGGCACTGAAGCTTTCTTT. This sequence encodes CASSPPQGGTEAFF.

This chain uses TRBV4-3 with TRBJ1-5; 7 nucleotides line up with TRBD1. J gave up 7 bases and V 4 bases, and 10 bases lay outside the gene matches. The CDR3 runs 15 residues. Per the germline V gene, CDR1 is LGHNA and CDR2 is YSLEER. CDR3 coding DNA: TGCGCCAGCAGCCCCCTCCGGGACAGAACACAGCCCCAGCATTTT. Amino acids: CASSPLRDRTQPQHF.

The chain has TRBV27 and TRBJ2-3; 11 bases line up with TRBD2. The V gene's germline CDR1 is MNHEY and CDR2 SMNVEV (reference sequence). This CDR3 has 14 amino acids. The ends lost 7 bases at V and 8 bases at J; junction bases unmatched: 8. The CDR3 region is CASNSGTSGSTQYF. The CDR3 DNA reads as TGTGCCAGCAACTCCGGGACTAGCGGTAGTACGCAGTATTTT.

The rearrangement uses TRBV18 and TRBJ2-1; D possibly corresponds to TRBD1 (6 bases). Trimming stripped 3 bases from V and 2 bases from J, with 11 bases between. The CDR3 length is 15 residues. Germline assignment: CDR1 KGHSH and CDR2 LQKENI. CDR3 protein: CASSPGAATYNEQFF. The CDR3 DNA reads TGTGCCAGCTCACCGGGGGCAGCCACCTACAATGAGCAGTTCTTC.

This clone has just one count. CDR3 sequence reads: CASSVGFWANEQFF. DNA for the CDR3: TGTGCCAGCAGCGTAGGATTCTGGGCGAATGAGCAGTTCTTC. V is TRBV9 and J is TRBJ2-1; D remains unclear. The CDR3 runs 14 residues. Germline V gene data show CDR1 as SGDLS and CDR2 as YYNGEE. The germline V and J ends were trimmed by 0 bases and 7 bases, with 11 bases remaining between them. Based on the CDR3 plus reference TRBV9 and TRBJ2-1, the full variable domain is DSGVTQTPKHLITATGQRVTLRCSPRSGDLSVYWYQQSLDQGLQFLIQYYNGEERAKGNILERFSAQQFPDLHSELNLSSLELGDSALYFCASSVGFWANEQFFGPGTRLTVL.

V usage is TRBV15 and J usage is TRBJ2-3; D is ambiguous. V lost 7 bases and J 6 bases, leaving 14 bases between the germline ends. CDR3 length: 13 amino acids. CDR1 and CDR2 (germline): LNHNV, YYDKDF (reference sequence). The CDR3 reads CATTASLIDTQYF. CDR3 coding DNA: TGTGCCACCACCGCAAGTCTGATCGATACGCAGTATTTT.

The rearrangement uses TRBV6-4 and TRBJ1-2, with a possible D match to TRBD1 (5 bases). With 3 bases removed from V and 7 bases from J, the gap between germline ends came to 12 bases. Per the germline V gene, CDR1 is MRHNA and CDR2 is SNTAGT. The CDR3 consists of 13 residues. CDR3 in DNA: TGTGCCAGCAGTGAAGAGGCAGGGTTTGGCTACACCTTC. Translating gives CASSEEAGFGYTF.

This clone was counted a few times. V usage is TRBV7-2 and J usage is TRBJ1-5; D ambiguous. CDR1 and CDR2 from the germline V gene are SGHTA and FQGNSA. The CDR3 covers 13 residues. Trimming removed 2 bases from V and 6 bases from J, with 8 bases in between. For the CDR3, the DNA is TGTGCCAGCAGCTTATGGTCGAGTCAGCCCCAGCATTTT. As protein: CASSLWSSQPQHF.

The chain employs TRBV7-3 and TRBJ2-7; the D gene is possibly TRBD1 (6 bases). V was cut by 5 bases and J by 0 bases, with 11 bases left in between. The germline V gene has CDR1 SGHTA and CDR2 FQGTGA. This CDR3 contains 14 residues. This CDR3 reads CASSPQGFSYEQYF. For the CDR3, the DNA is TGTGCCAGCAGCCCACAGGGATTCTCCTACGAGCAGTACTTC.

Comment on this clone: The same CDR3 is also encoded by other DNA sequences in this sample. The rearrangement joins TRBV30 to TRBJ2-7; maybe TRBD2 (7 bases). This CDR3 spans 13 amino acids. V was shortened by 5 bases and J by 2 bases, with 13 bases between the two germline ends. CDR1 GTSNPN and CDR2 SVGIG come from the germline V gene (reference sequence). The CDR3 region has the DNA TGTGCCTGGGGTCGGGGGGCTACCTACGAGCAGTACTTC. It codes for CAWGRGATYEQYF.

The chain recombines TRBV5-6 with TRBJ2-3; D call uncertain. The CDR3 is 13 amino acids. Trimming removed 3 bases from V and 0 bases from J, with 5 bases in between. The germline V gene encodes CDR1 SGHDT and CDR2 YYEEEE. This CDR3 is CASSSWSTDTQYF. As DNA, the CDR3 is TGTGCCAGCAGCTCCTGGAGCACAGATACGCAGTATTTT.

The gene calls are TRBV6-5 and TRBJ2-7; a weak D match, TRBD1 (6 bases). CDR1 and CDR2 from the germline V gene are MNHEY and SVGAGI. V lost 4 bases, J lost 1 base, and 14 bases lay in between. The CDR3 runs to 15 residues. The CDR3 nucleotides read TGTGCCAGCAGTTCCCCGGGAAGGGGGTCCTACGAGCAGTACTTC. Translating gives CASSSPGRGSYEQYF.

The chain uses TRBV28 and TRBJ2-1, with D perhaps given as TRBD1 or TRBD2 (5 bases each). Trimming stripped 5 bases from V and 2 bases from J, with 7 bases between. The CDR3 covers 13 residues. Germline V gene lookup returns CDR1 MDHEN and CDR2 SYDVKM. The CDR3 region has the DNA TGTGCCAGCAGTGGGGGACCCTACAATGAGCAGTTCTTC. It specifies CASSGGPYNEQFF.

The V call is TRBV4-3, the J call TRBJ2-2, with a weak D call TRBD1 (7 bases). CDR3 length equals 16 residues. With 4 bases removed from V and 4 bases from J, the gap between germline ends came to 16 bases. CDR1 is LGHNA, CDR2 YSLEER, per germline. The DNA of the CDR3 is TGCGCCAGCAGCCGAGGTGGAGGGGGCGGCACCGGGGAGCTGTTTTTT. It yields the protein CASSRGGGGGTGELFF.

V usage is TRBV9 and J usage is TRBJ1-5; the D is unclear. The CDR3 consists of 15 residues. Trimming cost V 0 bases and J 2 bases, with 9 bases left between them. Germline V gene sequence: CDR1 SGDLS, CDR2 YYNGEE. CDR3 loop: CASSVEGHRNQPQHF. The CDR3 DNA reads as TGTGCCAGCAGCGTAGAAGGGCACCGCAATCAGCCCCAGCATTTT.

This clone showed up just once. CDR3 in amino acids: CASSPGVQGAGDTQYF. The CDR3 DNA sequence: TGCGCCAGCAGCCCGGGAGTGCAGGGGGCTGGAGATACGCAGTATTTT. This chain uses TRBV4-3 with TRBJ2-3; 8 bases map to TRBD1. Germline CDR1 is LGHNA and CDR2 is YSLEER. V lost 4 bases, J lost 5 bases, and 11 bases stayed unmatched. This CDR3 spans 16 amino acids.